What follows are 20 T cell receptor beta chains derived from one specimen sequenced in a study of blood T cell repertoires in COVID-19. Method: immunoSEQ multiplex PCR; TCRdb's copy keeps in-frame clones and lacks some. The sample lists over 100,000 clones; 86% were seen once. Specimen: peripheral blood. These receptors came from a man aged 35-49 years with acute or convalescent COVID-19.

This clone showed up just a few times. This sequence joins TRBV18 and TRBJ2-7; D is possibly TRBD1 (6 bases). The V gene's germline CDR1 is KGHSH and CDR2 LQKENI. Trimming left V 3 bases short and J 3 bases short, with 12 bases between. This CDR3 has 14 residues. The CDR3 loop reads CASSPNLDSYEQYF. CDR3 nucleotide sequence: TGTGCCAGCTCACCTAACCTGGACAGCTACGAGCAGTACTTC.

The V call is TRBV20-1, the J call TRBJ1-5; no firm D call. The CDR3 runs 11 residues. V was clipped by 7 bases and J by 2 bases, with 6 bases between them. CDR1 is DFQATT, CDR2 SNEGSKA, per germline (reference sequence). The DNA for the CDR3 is TGCAGTGTTGGAGGCAATCAGCCCCAGCATTTT. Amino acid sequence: CSVGGNQPQHF.

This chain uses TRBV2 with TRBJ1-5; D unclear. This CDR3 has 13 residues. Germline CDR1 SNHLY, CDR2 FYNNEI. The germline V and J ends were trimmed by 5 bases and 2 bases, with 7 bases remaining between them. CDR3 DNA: TGTGCCAGCAGTCGTAATGGCAATCAGCCCCAGCATTTT. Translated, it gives CASSRNGNQPQHF.

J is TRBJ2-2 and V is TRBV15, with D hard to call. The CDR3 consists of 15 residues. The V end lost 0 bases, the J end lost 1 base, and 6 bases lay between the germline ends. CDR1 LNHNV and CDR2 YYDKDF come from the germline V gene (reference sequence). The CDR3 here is CATSRDPGNTGELFF. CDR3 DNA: TGTGCCACCAGCAGAGATCCCGGGAACACCGGGGAGCTGTTTTTT.

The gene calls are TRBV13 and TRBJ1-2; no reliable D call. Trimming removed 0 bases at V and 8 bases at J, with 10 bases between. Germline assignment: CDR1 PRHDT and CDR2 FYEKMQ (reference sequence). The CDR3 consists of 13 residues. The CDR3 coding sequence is TGTGCCAGCAGCTTAGGGGCCCCGGGAGGCTACACCTTC. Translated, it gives CASSLGAPGGYTF.

CDR3 loop: CASSQTGDSNQPQHF. The CDR3 DNA follows: TGTGCCAGCAGCCAGACAGGAGATAGCAATCAGCCCCAGCATTTT. The chain couples TRBV3-1 (or the pseudogene TRBV3-2) to TRBJ1-5; D is perhaps TRBD1 (6 bases). V was trimmed by 3 bases and J by 0 bases, leaving 9 bases between them. CDR1 is LGHDT and CDR2 is YNNKEL in the germline V gene (reference sequence). This CDR3 region has 15 residues.

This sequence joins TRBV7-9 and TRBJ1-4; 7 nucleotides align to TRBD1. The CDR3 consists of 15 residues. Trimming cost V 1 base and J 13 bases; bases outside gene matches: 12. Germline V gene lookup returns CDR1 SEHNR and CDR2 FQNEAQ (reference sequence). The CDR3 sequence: CASSLEQGISWGLFF. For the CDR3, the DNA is TGTGCCAGCAGCTTAGAACAGGGGATCAGCTGGGGACTGTTTTTT.

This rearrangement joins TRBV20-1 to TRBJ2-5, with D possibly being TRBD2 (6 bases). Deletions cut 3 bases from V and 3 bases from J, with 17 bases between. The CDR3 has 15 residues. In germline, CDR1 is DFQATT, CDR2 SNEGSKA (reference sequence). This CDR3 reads CSASRRGPLEETQYF. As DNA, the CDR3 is TGCAGTGCTAGTAGGCGGGGCCCACTGGAAGAGACCCAGTACTTC.

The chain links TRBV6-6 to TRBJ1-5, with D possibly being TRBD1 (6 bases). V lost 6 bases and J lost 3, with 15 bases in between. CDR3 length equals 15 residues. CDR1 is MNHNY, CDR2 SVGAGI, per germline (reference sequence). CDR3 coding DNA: TGTGCCAGCAGGGAACAGGGAGGGCTCAATCAGCCCCAGCATTTT. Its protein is CASREQGGLNQPQHF.

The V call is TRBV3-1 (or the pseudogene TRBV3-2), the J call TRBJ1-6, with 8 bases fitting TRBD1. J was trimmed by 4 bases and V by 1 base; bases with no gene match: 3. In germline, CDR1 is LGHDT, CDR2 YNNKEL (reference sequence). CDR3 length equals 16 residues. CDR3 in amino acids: CASSQGDRMYNSPLHF. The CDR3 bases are TGTGCCAGCAGCCAAGGGGACAGGATGTATAATTCACCCCTCCACTTT.

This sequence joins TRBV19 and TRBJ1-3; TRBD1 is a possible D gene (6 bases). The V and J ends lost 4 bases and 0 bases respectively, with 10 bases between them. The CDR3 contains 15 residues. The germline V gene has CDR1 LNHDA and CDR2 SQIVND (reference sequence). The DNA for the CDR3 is TGTGCCAGTAGTACACCGGGACACTCTGGAAACACCATATATTTT. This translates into CASSTPGHSGNTIYF.

CDR3 region: CAATPGSGANVLTF. In DNA form, the CDR3 reads TGTGCCGCGACCCCGGGCTCTGGGGCCAACGTCCTGACTTTC. The rearrangement uses TRBV7-3 and TRBJ2-6; D gene ambiguous. The ends were cut back, 11 bases at V and 0 bases at J, with 11 bases in the middle. Germline values: CDR1 SGHTA, CDR2 FQGTGA. This CDR3 has 14 residues.

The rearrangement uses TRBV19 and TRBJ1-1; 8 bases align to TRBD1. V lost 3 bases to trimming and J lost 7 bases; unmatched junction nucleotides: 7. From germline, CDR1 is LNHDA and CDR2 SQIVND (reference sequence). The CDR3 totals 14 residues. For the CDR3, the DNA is TGTGCCAGTAGTATGTCAGGGGGCGGGGGTGAAGCTTTCTTT. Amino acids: CASSMSGGGGEAFF. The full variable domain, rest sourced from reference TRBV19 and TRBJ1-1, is DGGITQSPKYLFRKEGQNVTLSCEQNLNHDAMYWYRQDPGQGLRLIYYSQIVNDFQKGDIAEGYSVSREKKESFPLTVTSAQKNPTAFYLCASSMSGGGGEAFFGQGTRLTVV.

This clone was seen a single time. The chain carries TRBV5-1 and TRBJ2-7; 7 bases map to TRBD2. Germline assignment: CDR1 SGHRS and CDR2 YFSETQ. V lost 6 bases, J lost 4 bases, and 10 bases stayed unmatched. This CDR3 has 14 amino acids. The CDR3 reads CASTLWQGGYEQYF. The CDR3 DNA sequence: TGCGCCAGCACCCTGTGGCAGGGAGGGTACGAGCAGTACTTC.

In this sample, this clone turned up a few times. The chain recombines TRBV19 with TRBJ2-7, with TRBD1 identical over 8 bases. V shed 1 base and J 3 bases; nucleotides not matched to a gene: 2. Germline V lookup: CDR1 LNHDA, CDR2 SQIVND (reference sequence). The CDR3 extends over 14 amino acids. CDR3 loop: CASSIVQGGYEQYF. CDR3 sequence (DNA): TGTGCCAGTAGTATAGTACAGGGGGGCTACGAGCAGTACTTC. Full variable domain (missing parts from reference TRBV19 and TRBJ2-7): DGGITQSPKYLFRKEGQNVTLSCEQNLNHDAMYWYRQDPGQGLRLIYYSQIVNDFQKGDIAEGYSVSREKKESFPLTVTSAQKNPTAFYLCASSIVQGGYEQYFGPGTRLTVT.

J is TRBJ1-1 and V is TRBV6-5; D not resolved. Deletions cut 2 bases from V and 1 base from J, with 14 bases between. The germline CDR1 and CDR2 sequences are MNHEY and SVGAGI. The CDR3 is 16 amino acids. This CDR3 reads CASSYGSPGRNTEAFF. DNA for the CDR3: TGTGCCAGCAGTTACGGTTCTCCAGGAAGGAACACTGAAGCTTTCTTT.

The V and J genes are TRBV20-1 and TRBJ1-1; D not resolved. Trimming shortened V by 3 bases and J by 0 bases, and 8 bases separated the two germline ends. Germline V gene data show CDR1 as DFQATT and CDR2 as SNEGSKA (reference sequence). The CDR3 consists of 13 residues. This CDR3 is CSASVRVNTEAFF. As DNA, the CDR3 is TGCAGTGCTAGTGTTCGGGTGAACACTGAAGCTTTCTTT.

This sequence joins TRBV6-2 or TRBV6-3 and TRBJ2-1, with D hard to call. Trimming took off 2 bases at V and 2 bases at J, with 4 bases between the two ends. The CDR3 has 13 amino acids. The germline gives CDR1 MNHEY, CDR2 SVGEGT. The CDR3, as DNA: TGTGCCAGCAGTTACGAGGCCTACAATGAGCAGTTCTTC. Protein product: CASSYEAYNEQFF.

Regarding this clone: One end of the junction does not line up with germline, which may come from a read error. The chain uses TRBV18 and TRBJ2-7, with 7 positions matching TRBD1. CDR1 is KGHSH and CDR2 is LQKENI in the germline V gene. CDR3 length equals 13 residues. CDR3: CASSPQGSYEQYF. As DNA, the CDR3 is TGTGCCAGCTCCCCACAGGGGTCCTACGAGCAGTACTTC.

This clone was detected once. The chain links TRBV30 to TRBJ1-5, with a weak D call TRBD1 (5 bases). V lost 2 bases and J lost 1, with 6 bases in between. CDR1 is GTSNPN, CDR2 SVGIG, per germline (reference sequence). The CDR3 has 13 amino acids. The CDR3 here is CAWSRGSNQPQHF. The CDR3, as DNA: TGTGCCTGGAGTCGGGGGAGCAATCAGCCCCAGCATTTT.